Listed below are T cell receptor beta chains from one sample, sequenced in a study of blood T cell repertoires in COVID-19. The assay was immunoSEQ multiplex PCR, and TCRdb's table has in-frame clones only and misses some. This repertoire shows nearly 80,000 clones, about 83% found once; its top ten account for around 3.3%. The specimen was peripheral blood. Receptors were obtained from a man aged 50-59 years with acute or convalescent COVID-19. Both conserved end residues are part of each CDR3. The order of the fields is J gene, D gene, V gene, CDR3 protein. D genes are given only for firm matches.

TRBJ1-1	-	TRBV19	CASSIGAARKLNTEAFF
TRBJ2-1	TRBD1	TRBV19	CASSMPGQGANEQFF
TRBJ2-7	-	TRBV7-5	CARSLNPGLAGGVGSYEQYF
TRBJ1-1	-	TRBV4-1	CASSLHAEDVRFTEAFF
TRBJ2-2	TRBD2	TRBV11-2	CASSLGLAAGELFF
TRBJ1-5	-	TRBV30	CAWSVGARNQPQHF
TRBJ1-2	-	TRBV7-2	CASSLIVRGSYGYTF
TRBJ1-1	-	TRBV10-1	CASSEVGGTEAFF
TRBJ2-3	TRBD1	TRBV29-1	CSVANLADRGNTDTQYF
TRBJ2-7	-	TRBV7-3	CASSQGPGNEQYF
TRBJ2-1	-	TRBV28	CARKAVSWRTYNEQFF
TRBJ1-6	-	TRBV7-6	CASSSISTSSYNSPLHF
TRBJ2-3	TRBD1	TRBV5-4	CASSARQGNSILSTDTQYF